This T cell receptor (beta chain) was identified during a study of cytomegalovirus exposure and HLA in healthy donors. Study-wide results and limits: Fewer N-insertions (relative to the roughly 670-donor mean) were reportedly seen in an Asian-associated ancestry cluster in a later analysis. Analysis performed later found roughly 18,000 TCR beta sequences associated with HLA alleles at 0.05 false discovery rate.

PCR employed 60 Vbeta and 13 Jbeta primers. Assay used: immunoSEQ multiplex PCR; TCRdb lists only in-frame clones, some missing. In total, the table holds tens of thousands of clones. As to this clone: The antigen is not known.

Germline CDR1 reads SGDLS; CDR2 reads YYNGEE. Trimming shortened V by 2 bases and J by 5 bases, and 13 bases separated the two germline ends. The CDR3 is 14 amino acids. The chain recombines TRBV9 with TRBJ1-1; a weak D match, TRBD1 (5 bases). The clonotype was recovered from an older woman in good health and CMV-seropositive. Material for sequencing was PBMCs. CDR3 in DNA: TGTGCCAGCAGCGTTGCCGGGGGAGGGACTGAAGCTTTCTTT. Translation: CASSVAGGGTEAFF.